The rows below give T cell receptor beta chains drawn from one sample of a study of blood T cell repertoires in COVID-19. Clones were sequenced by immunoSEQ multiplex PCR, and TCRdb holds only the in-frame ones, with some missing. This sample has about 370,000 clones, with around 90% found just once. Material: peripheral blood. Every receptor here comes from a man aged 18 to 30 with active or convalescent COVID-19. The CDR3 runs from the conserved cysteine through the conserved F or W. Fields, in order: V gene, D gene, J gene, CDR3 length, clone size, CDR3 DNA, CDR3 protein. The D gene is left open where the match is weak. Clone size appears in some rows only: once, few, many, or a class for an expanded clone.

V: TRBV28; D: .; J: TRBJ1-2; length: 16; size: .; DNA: TGTGCCAGCAGTTCAGGCGGGAGGACAGCACGCTATGGCTACACCTTC; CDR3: CASSSGGRTARYGYTF
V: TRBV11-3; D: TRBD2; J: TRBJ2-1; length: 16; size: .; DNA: TGTGCCAGCAGCGCCCGGACTAGCGGGGGGCGGGGTGAGCAGTTCTTC; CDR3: CASSARTSGGRGEQFF
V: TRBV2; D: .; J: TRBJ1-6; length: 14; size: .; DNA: TGTGCCAGCATCTCGAGCTCCTATAATTCACCCCTCCACTTT; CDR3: CASISSSYNSPLHF
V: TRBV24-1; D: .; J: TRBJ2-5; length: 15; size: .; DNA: TGTGCCACCAGTGAGGTGGACACGGCAGGGGAGACCCAGTACTTC; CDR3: CATSEVDTAGETQYF
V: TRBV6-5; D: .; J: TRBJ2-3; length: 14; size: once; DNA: TGTGCCAGCAGGCCCCAGGGTTGGACAGATACGCAGTATTTT; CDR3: CASRPQGWTDTQYF
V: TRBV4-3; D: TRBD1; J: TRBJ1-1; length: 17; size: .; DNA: TGCGCCAGCAGCCAAAATGCAGGGGGCACCACCTCAAGTGAAGCTTTCTTT; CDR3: CASSQNAGGTTSSEAFF
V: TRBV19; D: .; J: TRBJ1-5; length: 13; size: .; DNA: TGTGCCAGTAGCCTGACCCACGGGGGGCCCCAGCATTTT; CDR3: CASSLTHGGPQHF
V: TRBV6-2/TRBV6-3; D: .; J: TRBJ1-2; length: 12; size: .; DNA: TGTGCCAGCAGTCTCCTCTACCGGGGCTACACCTTC; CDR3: CASSLLYRGYTF
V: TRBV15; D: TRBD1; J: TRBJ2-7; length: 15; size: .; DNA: TGTGCCACCAGCAGAGAAGGGACAGGGACCTACGAGCAGTACTTC; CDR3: CATSREGTGTYEQYF
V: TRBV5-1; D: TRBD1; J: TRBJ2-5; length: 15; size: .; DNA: TGCGCCAGCAGCAGGGGGGACAGGGAGGTCGAGACCCAGTACTTC; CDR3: CASSRGDREVETQYF
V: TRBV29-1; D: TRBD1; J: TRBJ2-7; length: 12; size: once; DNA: TGCAGCGTACGGGGACAGGGATACGAGCAGTACTTC; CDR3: CSVRGQGYEQYF
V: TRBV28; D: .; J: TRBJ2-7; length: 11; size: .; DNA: TGTGCCAGCAGTTCAGGGTACGAGCAGTACTTC; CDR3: CASSSGYEQYF
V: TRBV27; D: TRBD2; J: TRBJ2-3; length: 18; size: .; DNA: TGTGCCAGCAGTGGGCTAGCGGGAGGTACCCGACTGGCAGATACGCAGTATTTT; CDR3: CASSGLAGGTRLADTQYF
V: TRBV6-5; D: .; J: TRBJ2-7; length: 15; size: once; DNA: TGTGCCAGCAGTAGAGGTCCGGGGGGCATCTACGAGCAGTACTTC; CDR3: CASSRGPGGIYEQYF
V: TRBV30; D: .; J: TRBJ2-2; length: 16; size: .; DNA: TGTGCCTGGAGTGAAAGGGACATTGCTAACACCGGGGAGCTGTTTTTT; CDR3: CAWSERDIANTGELFF
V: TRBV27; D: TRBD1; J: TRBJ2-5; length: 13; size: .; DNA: TGTGCCAGCAGACCGACAGGGGCAGAGACCCAGTACTTC; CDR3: CASRPTGAETQYF